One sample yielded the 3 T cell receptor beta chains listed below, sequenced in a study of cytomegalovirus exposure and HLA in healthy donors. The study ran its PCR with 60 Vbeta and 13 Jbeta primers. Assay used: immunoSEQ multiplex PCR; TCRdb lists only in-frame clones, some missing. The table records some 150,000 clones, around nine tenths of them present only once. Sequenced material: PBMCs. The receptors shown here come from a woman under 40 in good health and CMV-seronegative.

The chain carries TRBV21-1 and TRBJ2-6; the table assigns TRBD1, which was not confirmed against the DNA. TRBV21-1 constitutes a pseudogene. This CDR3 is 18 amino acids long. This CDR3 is CASSKSWTVVPGANVLTF. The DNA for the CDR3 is TGTGCCAGCAGCAAAAGTTGGACAGTGGTACCTGGGGCCAACGTCCTGACTTTC.

CDR3 protein: CASSEGGQGFYEQYF. CDR3 bases: TGTGCCAGCAGTGAAGGAGGACAGGGGTTTTACGAGCAGTACTTC. The genes are TRBV2 and TRBJ2-7, with TRBD1 matching 9 bases. Looked up from germline, CDR1 is SNHLY and CDR2 is FYNNEI. The CDR3 contains 15 residues. V dropped 1 base and J dropped 4; count of bases not matched to a gene: 5.

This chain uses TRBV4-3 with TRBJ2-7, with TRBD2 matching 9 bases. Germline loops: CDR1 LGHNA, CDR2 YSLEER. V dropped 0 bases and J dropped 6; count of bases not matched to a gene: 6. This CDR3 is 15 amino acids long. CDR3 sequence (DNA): TGCGCCAGCAGCCAAGAATCTGCGGGAGGGTTCGAGCAGTACTTC. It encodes CASSQESAGGFEQYF.